This T cell receptor beta chain came from a study of cytomegalovirus exposure and HLA in healthy donors. Overall study results and limits: Despite most TCR sequences being rare, some public TCRs occurred in many donors.

Measured with immunoSEQ multiplex PCR; TCRdb has only the in-frame clones, and not every one. The table shows 71,000 or so clones, with around 95% occurring only once. Germline loops: CDR1 MRHNA, CDR2 SNTAGT. The CDR3 sequence is 13 residues long. The V end was cut by 4 bases, the J end by 3 bases, with 7 bases between. Turning to this clone: Its antigen is as yet unknown.

Specimen: PBMCs. The receptor was isolated from a man in his late teens or twenties in good health and CMV-seropositive. The chain joins TRBV6-4 to TRBJ1-5, with unresolved D. The CDR3 protein is CASSGGSNQPQHF. The CDR3 region has the DNA TGTGCCAGCAGTGGAGGATCCAATCAGCCCCAGCATTTT.